The 30 T cell receptor beta chains presented below share a single source sample, sequenced in a study of blood T cell repertoires in COVID-19. Clones were read by immunoSEQ multiplex PCR, and TCRdb kept only the in-frame ones, dropping some. The sample includes 200,000 to 250,000 clones, less than 90% seen only once; the top ten take 15% to 20%. The specimen sequenced was peripheral blood. These receptors were collected from a woman of 80 years or more with active or convalescent COVID-19.

V usage is TRBV4-1 and J usage is TRBJ1-6; 7 bases fit TRBD1. The CDR3 totals 16 residues. Germline V CDR1 and CDR2: MGHRA, YSYEKL. J was trimmed by 4 bases and V by 0 bases; bases with no gene match: 3. CDR3 nucleotide sequence: TGCGCCAGCAGCCAAGACCGGGACAGTTATAATTCACCCCTCCACTTT. Amino acid sequence: CASSQDRDSYNSPLHF.

The genes are TRBV3-1 (or the pseudogene TRBV3-2) and TRBJ1-6; no firm D call. V shed 0 bases and J shed 7 bases, with 10 bases lying between them. There are 15 residues in the CDR3. The germline V gene has CDR1 LGHDT and CDR2 YNNKEL (reference sequence). The CDR3 spells CASSQESVWNSPLHF. In DNA, the CDR3 is TGTGCCAGCAGCCAAGAGTCGGTGTGGAATTCACCCCTCCACTTT.

This sequence joins TRBV6-5 and TRBJ2-3, with D uncertain. This CDR3 is built from 11 residues. Germline lookup yields CDR1 MNHEY and CDR2 SVGAGI. V was clipped by 6 bases and J by 10 bases, with 11 bases between them. The CDR3 loop is CASSTSEAQYF. CDR3 in DNA: TGTGCCAGCAGCACCTCTGAGGCGCAGTATTTT.

The V and J genes are TRBV19 and TRBJ2-5; tentatively, D is TRBD1 (5 bases). The CDR3 covers 16 residues. With 2 bases removed from V and 2 bases from J, the gap between germline ends came to 15 bases. Germline CDR1 reads LNHDA; CDR2 reads SQIVND (reference sequence). Written as DNA, the CDR3 is TGTGCCAGTAGTATAAGGGGCAGGGTGAGTCAAGAGACCCAGTACTTC. Translating gives CASSIRGRVSQETQYF. Drawing the rest from reference TRBV19 and TRBJ2-5, the complete variable domain is DGGITQSPKYLFRKEGQNVTLSCEQNLNHDAMYWYRQDPGQGLRLIYYSQIVNDFQKGDIAEGYSVSREKKESFPLTVTSAQKNPTAFYLCASSIRGRVSQETQYFGPGTRLLVL.

This chain connects TRBV19 to TRBJ1-2, with 7 bases fitting TRBD1. The junction had 7 bases not matched to a gene; V was cut back by 8 bases and J by 4 bases. This CDR3 spans 13 amino acids. Germline CDR1 and CDR2: LNHDA and SQIVND (reference sequence). The CDR3 reads CASSETGSYGYTF. The CDR3 DNA follows: TGTGCCAGTTCAGAGACAGGGAGCTATGGCTACACCTTC.

This clone was seen a single time. The gene calls are TRBV19 and TRBJ2-3; possibly TRBD2 for D (6 bases). Trimming shortened V by 3 bases and J by 1 base, and 14 bases separated the two germline ends. Germline V gives CDR1 LNHDA, CDR2 SQIVND (reference sequence). CDR3 length: 16 amino acids. The CDR3 nucleotides are TGTGCCAGTAGTATCCTATCAGGGAGGCGCACAGATACGCAGTATTTT. Translated: CASSILSGRRTDTQYF. The whole variable domain, filled in from reference TRBV19 and TRBJ2-3, reads DGGITQSPKYLFRKEGQNVTLSCEQNLNHDAMYWYRQDPGQGLRLIYYSQIVNDFQKGDIAEGYSVSREKKESFPLTVTSAQKNPTAFYLCASSILSGRRTDTQYFGPGTRLTVL.

The V call is TRBV9, the J call TRBJ1-3; a possible D gene is TRBD1 (6 bases). Trimming left V 1 base short and J 3 bases short, with 17 bases between. The CDR3 has 17 residues. The V gene's germline CDR1 is SGDLS and CDR2 YYNGEE. CDR3 loop: CASSVTGQGLGGNTIYF. The CDR3 DNA reads as TGTGCCAGCAGCGTAACCGGGCAGGGGCTCGGTGGAAACACCATATATTTT.

V and J are TRBV30 and TRBJ1-2; D might be TRBD1 (5 bases). Per the germline V gene, CDR1 is GTSNPN and CDR2 is SVGIG (reference sequence). The CDR3 covers 15 residues. V was shortened by 0 bases and J by 6 bases, with 17 bases between the two germline ends. CDR3 in DNA: TGTGCCTGGAGTGTACATCAGGCAGGGTGGGATGGCTACACCTTC. Protein product: CAWSVHQAGWDGYTF.

This clone was picked up a small number of times. The chain combines TRBV5-8 with TRBJ1-5; D remains unclear. Germline V gene sequence: CDR1 SGHTS, CDR2 YDEGEE. The CDR3 sequence is 13 residues long. Trimming stripped 5 bases from V and 5 bases from J, with 11 bases between. The CDR3 DNA reads TGTGCCAGCAGAAAGCGGTTTCATCAGCCCCAGCATTTT. Its protein is CASRKRFHQPQHF.

The genes are TRBV6-5 and TRBJ2-5, with 7 nucleotides matching TRBD2. Germline lookup yields CDR1 MNHEY and CDR2 SVGAGI. Trimming at V came to 6 bases and at J to 4 bases, leaving 8 bases not matched to a gene. The CDR3 spans 14 residues. The CDR3 region has the DNA TGTGCCAGCAGATCCTCTAGCGGCGGAGAGACCCAGTACTTC. Encoded protein: CASRSSSGGETQYF.

CDR3 residues: CASSTRWSSGRGETQYF. CDR3 coding DNA: TGTGCCAGTAGTACTAGGTGGTCTAGCGGGAGGGGGGAGACCCAGTACTTC. This chain connects TRBV19 to TRBJ2-5, with 12 bases fitting TRBD2. This CDR3 has 17 residues. V shed 4 bases and J 5 bases; nucleotides not matched to a gene: 11. Germline V lookup: CDR1 LNHDA, CDR2 SQIVND (reference sequence). The whole variable domain, filled in from reference TRBV19 and TRBJ2-5, reads DGGITQSPKYLFRKEGQNVTLSCEQNLNHDAMYWYRQDPGQGLRLIYYSQIVNDFQKGDIAEGYSVSREKKESFPLTVTSAQKNPTAFYLCASSTRWSSGRGETQYFGPGTRLLVL.

The chain uses TRBV5-1 and TRBJ1-5; D ambiguous. Trimming removed 0 bases at V and 5 bases at J, with 9 bases between. Germline values: CDR1 SGHRS, CDR2 YFSETQ. This CDR3 is 14 amino acids long. The DNA of the CDR3 is TGCGCCAGCAGCTTGGCGGGGTTTGATCAGCCCCAGCATTTT. Its translation: CASSLAGFDQPQHF.

The CDR3 protein is CASSLDGGLSDTQYF. In nucleotides, the CDR3 is TGTGCCAGCAGCTTAGACGGGGGGCTTTCGGATACGCAGTATTTT. This chain uses TRBV7-6 with TRBJ2-3, with D possibly matching TRBD2 (7 bases). Trimming took off 1 base at V and 6 bases at J, with 14 bases between the two ends. The CDR3 sequence is 15 residues long. CDR1 SGHVS and CDR2 FNYEAQ come from the germline V gene.

The J gene is TRBJ2-1, the V gene TRBV11-3; 13 bases line up with TRBD2. Germline trimming cut 4 bases from V and 4 bases from J; bases unmatched to any gene: 7. Germline V lookup: CDR1 SGHNT, CDR2 YENEEA. CDR3 length: 17 residues. Here the CDR3 reads CASSSRLAGGRYNEQFF. The CDR3 coding sequence is TGTGCCAGCAGCTCCCGACTAGCGGGGGGTCGTTACAATGAGCAGTTCTTC. Based on the CDR3 plus reference TRBV11-3 and TRBJ2-1, the full variable domain is EAGVVQSPRYKIIEKKQPVAFWCNPISGHNTLYWYLQNLGQGPELLIRYENEEAVDDSQLPKDRFSAERLKGVDSTLKIQPAELGDSAVYLCASSSRLAGGRYNEQFFGPGTRLTVL.

This clone has more than one count but fewer than ten. V gene TRBV4-1 combines with J gene TRBJ1-1; D possibly corresponds to TRBD1 (6 bases). V was trimmed by 3 bases and J by 12 bases, leaving 20 bases between them. Per the germline V gene, CDR1 is MGHRA and CDR2 is YSYEKL. The CDR3 has 14 residues. CDR3 sequence reads: CASSQAGTRRESFF. The CDR3 region has the DNA TGCGCCAGCAGCCAGGCCGGGACACGCCGTGAGTCTTTCTTT.

The V call is TRBV30, the J call TRBJ2-7, with D perhaps matching TRBD1 (5 bases). V lost 7 bases and J lost 5, with 27 bases in between. Germline CDR1 reads GTSNPN; CDR2 reads SVGIG (reference sequence). The length of the CDR3 is 16 residues. As DNA, the CDR3 is TGTGCCTCCGGTGACTTACACAGGCGGTCATGGAACGAGCAGTACTTC. Protein product: CASGDLHRRSWNEQYF.

This clone was seen just once. V usage is TRBV25-1 and J usage is TRBJ2-1; 11 bases are shared with TRBD1. The germline gives CDR1 MGHDK, CDR2 SYGVNS. The CDR3 runs 16 residues. The V gene end was trimmed by 6 bases and the J gene end by 10 bases; junction bases not matched to a gene: 14. The CDR3 DNA is TGTGCCAGCAGGGGCTCCGGGACAGGGGGAACCGGGGAGCAGTTCTTC. Its protein product is CASRGSGTGGTGEQFF.

A few counts support this clone. This chain connects TRBV27 to TRBJ1-3, with D possibly TRBD1 on 5 matching bases. The CDR3 has 15 residues. V was shortened by 5 bases and J by 4 bases, with 15 bases between the two germline ends. Germline CDR1 is MNHEY and CDR2 is SMNVEV (reference sequence). CDR3: CASSPRGASGNTIYF. CDR3 DNA sequence: TGTGCCAGCAGTCCTCGCGGGGCTTCGGGAAACACCATATATTTT.

This chain connects TRBV15 to TRBJ2-2, with 7 positions matching TRBD2. Germline V gene sequence: CDR1 LNHNV, CDR2 YYDKDF (reference sequence). This CDR3 is 16 amino acids long. The ends lost 0 bases at V and 6 bases at J; junction bases unmatched: 7. The CDR3 reads CATSRDPGLVSGELFF. The CDR3, as DNA: TGTGCCACCAGCAGAGACCCCGGACTAGTCTCCGGGGAGCTGTTTTTT. Using reference TRBV15 and TRBJ2-2 for the parts outside the CDR3, the full variable domain is DAMVIQNPRYQVTQFGKPVTLSCSQTLNHNVMYWYQQKSSQAPKLLFHYYDKDFNNEADTPDNFQSRRPNTSFCFLDIRSPGLGDTAMYLCATSRDPGLVSGELFFGEGSRLTVL.

This chain connects TRBV5-1 to TRBJ2-3; 11 nucleotides align to TRBD1. The V gene's germline CDR1 is SGHRS and CDR2 YFSETQ. CDR3 length: 17 amino acids. Trimming took 2 bases from V and 5 from J; bases not matched to a gene: 10. CDR3 region: CASSFTGAGTGGDTQYF. The CDR3 bases are TGCGCCAGCAGCTTCACAGGGGCCGGGACAGGGGGAGATACGCAGTATTTT.

The V gene is TRBV30, the J gene TRBJ2-4; 9 bases are shared with TRBD2. V dropped 3 bases and J dropped 6; count of bases not matched to a gene: 9. The CDR3 totals 15 residues. Germline V gene data show CDR1 as GTSNPN and CDR2 as SVGIG (reference sequence). CDR3 in amino acids: CAWRAPFSGGNIQYF. The CDR3 nucleotides read TGTGCCTGGAGGGCCCCCTTTAGCGGGGGAAACATTCAGTACTTC.

The V and J genes are TRBV3-1 (or the pseudogene TRBV3-2) and TRBJ2-5; 16 bases map to TRBD2. This CDR3 comprises 22 residues. V trimming: 3 bases; J trimming: 5 bases; junction bases outside the gene matches: 21. Per the germline V gene, CDR1 is LGHDT and CDR2 is YNNKEL (reference sequence). The CDR3 nucleotides are TGTGCCAGCAGCCACTCCGGGACTAGCGGGAGGGCCGACTCATTAACGAGGGAGACCCAGTACTTC. It codes for CASSHSGTSGRADSLTRETQYF.

The chain recombines TRBV19 with TRBJ1-3; a weak D match, TRBD1 (5 bases). V gave up 8 bases and J gave up 2 bases, with 16 bases separating them. This CDR3 region has 15 residues. Germline-derived CDR1 and CDR2 are LNHDA and SQIVND (reference sequence). The CDR3 region has the DNA TGTGCCAGTTCGTATGGGGGGACCACTGGAAACACCATATATTTT. Protein product: CASSYGGTTGNTIYF.

The chain carries TRBV2 and TRBJ1-2; D gene ambiguous. Trimming took off 4 bases at V and 13 bases at J, with 19 bases between the two ends. Germline CDR1 reads SNHLY; CDR2 reads FYNNEI. The CDR3 is 13 amino acids. The CDR3 DNA follows: TGTGCCAGCAGTGGCGAAGTCGGGTCGAAGTCCACCTTC. Its translation is CASSGEVGSKSTF. The whole variable domain, remainder taken from reference TRBV2 and TRBJ1-2, is EPEVTQTPSHQVTQMGQEVILRCVPISNHLYFYWYRQILGQKVEFLVSFYNNEISEKSEIFDDQFSVERPDGSNFTLKIRSTKLEDSAMYFCASSGEVGSKSTFGSGTRLTVV.

This chain uses TRBV5-4 with TRBJ2-1; 11 bases are a match to TRBD2. The CDR3 length is 16 residues. Per germline, CDR1 SGHNT and CDR2 YYREEE (reference sequence). V was clipped by 4 bases and J by 4 bases; unmatched bases: 7. CDR3 coding DNA: TGTGCCAGCAGCCCATCGGGACTAGCGGATTACAATGAGCAGTTCTTC. This encodes CASSPSGLADYNEQFF.

This sequence joins TRBV2 and TRBJ1-1; D might be TRBD1 (5 bases). V was trimmed by 4 bases and J by 6 bases, leaving 9 bases between them. CDR3 length equals 12 residues. Germline lookup yields CDR1 SNHLY and CDR2 FYNNEI. In nucleotides, the CDR3 is TGTGCCAGCAGTGGGGGCGTCGCTGAAGCTTTCTTT. As protein: CASSGGVAEAFF.

The rearrangement uses TRBV30 and TRBJ1-5; 7 nucleotides match TRBD1. CDR3 size: 14 residues. The germline V gene has CDR1 GTSNPN and CDR2 SVGIG (reference sequence). The ends lost 1 base at V and 6 bases at J; junction bases unmatched: 6. This CDR3 is CAWSAGQVSQPQHF. CDR3 sequence (DNA): TGTGCCTGGAGTGCCGGACAGGTGAGTCAGCCCCAGCATTTT.

This clone has only a few counts. The rearrangement joins TRBV10-3 to TRBJ2-1, with 7 bases matching TRBD1. Unmatched junction bases numbered 5, after V lost 7 bases and J lost 2 bases. The germline gives CDR1 ENHRY, CDR2 SYGVKD. The CDR3 has 14 residues. CDR3 bases: TGTGCCATCAACCGGGACAGCACCTACAATGAGCAGTTCTTC. Protein: CAINRDSTYNEQFF.

The V gene is TRBV7-2, the J gene TRBJ1-1; the match to TRBD1 covers 10 bases. CDR3 length: 16 residues. J gave up 1 base and V 5 bases, and 7 bases lay outside the gene matches. Germline CDR1 SGHTA, CDR2 FQGNSA. CDR3 nucleotide sequence: TGTGCCAGCAGCCCCCGACAGGGGGCGTCGAACACTGAAGCTTTCTTT. Its protein product is CASSPRQGASNTEAFF.

This clone was detected ten times or more. This chain links TRBV30 with TRBJ2-7, with TRBD2 matching over 8 bases. Germline trimming cut 3 bases from V and 4 bases from J; bases unmatched to any gene: 8. The germline V gene has CDR1 GTSNPN and CDR2 SVGIG (reference sequence). The CDR3 sequence is 14 residues long. The CDR3 DNA reads TGTGCCTGGAGCCCGGGGGGGTTCCGGTACGAGCAGTACTTC. As protein: CAWSPGGFRYEQYF. The full variable domain, completed using reference TRBV30 and TRBJ2-7, is SQTIHQWPATLVQPVGSPLSLECTVEGTSNPNLYWYRQAAGRGLQLLFYSVGIGQISSEVPQNLSASRPQDRQFILSSKKLLLSDSGFYLCAWSPGGFRYEQYFGPGTRLTVT.